This T cell receptor (beta chain) was identified during a study of post-analysis software for immune sequencing data. Unique molecular identifiers were built into the TCR beta cDNA libraries. About 500,000 cDNA molecules came from approximately 1 to 10 million T cells. One entry per CDR3 protein, called by TCRdb with MiXCR from the PCR reads. The sample carries about 540,000 distinct CDR3 sequences, 34% recorded once. Findings and caveats of the study: A significant reduction in normalized Chao1 diversity was observed in multiple sclerosis patients versus controls. There were five TRBV segments more frequent in patients than controls, and TRBV5-6, TRBV5-1 and TRBV20-1 were among them.

This CDR3 is 13 amino acids long. Looked up from germline, CDR1 is SGHAT and CDR2 is FQNNGV. V was clipped by 2 bases and J by 4 bases, with 8 bases between them. As for this clonotype: Antigen unknown.

Sample: blood. The rearrangement links TRBV11-2 to TRBJ1-1, with a possible D match to TRBD1 (5 bases). The sequence came from a girl between 2 and 17 years old with multiple sclerosis. The CDR3 coding sequence is TGTGCCAGCAGCTTACAGGGACCCACTGAAGCTTTCTTT. As protein: CASSLQGPTEAFF.